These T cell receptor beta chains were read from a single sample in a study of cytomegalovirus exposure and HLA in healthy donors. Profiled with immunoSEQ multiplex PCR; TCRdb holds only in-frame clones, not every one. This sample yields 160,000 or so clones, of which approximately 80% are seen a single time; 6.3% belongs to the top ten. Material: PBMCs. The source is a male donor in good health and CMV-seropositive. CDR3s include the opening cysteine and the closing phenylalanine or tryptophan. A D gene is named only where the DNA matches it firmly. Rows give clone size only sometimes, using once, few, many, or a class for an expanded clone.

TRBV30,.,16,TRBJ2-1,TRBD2,CAWSWAGGASGNEQFF,TGTGCCTGGAGTTGGGCGGGAGGGGCTTCGGGCAATGAGCAGTTCTTC
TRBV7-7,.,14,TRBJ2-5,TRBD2,CASSPREFWETQYF,TGTGCTAGCAGCCCGCGGGAGTTCTGGGAGACCCAGTACTTC
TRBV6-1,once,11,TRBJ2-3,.,CASTLTDTQYF,TGTGCCAGCACCCTCACAGATACGCAGTATTTT
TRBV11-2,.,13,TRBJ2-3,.,CASSFPGTDTQYF,TGTGCCAGCAGCTTCCCAGGCACAGATACGCAGTATTTT
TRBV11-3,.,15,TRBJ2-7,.,CASSRYTGTPYEQYF,TGTGCCAGCAGCAGATACACCGGGACACCTTACGAGCAGTACTTC
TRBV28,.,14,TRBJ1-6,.,CASSFRGGGSPLHF,TGTGCCAGCAGTTTCCGGGGAGGTGGATCACCCCTCCACTTT
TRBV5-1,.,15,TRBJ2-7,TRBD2,CASSWGLAGFDEQYF,TGCGCCAGCAGCTGGGGACTAGCGGGATTCGACGAGCAGTACTTC
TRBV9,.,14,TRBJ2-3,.,CASSGRGRGDTQYF,TGTGCCAGCAGCGGCCGGGGACGGGGGGATACGCAGTATTTT
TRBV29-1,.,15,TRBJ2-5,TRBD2,CSFQRASGRWETQYF,TGCAGCTTCCAAAGGGCTAGCGGGAGGTGGGAGACCCAGTACTTC
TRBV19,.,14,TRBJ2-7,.,CASSIAPERHEQYF,TGTGCCAGTAGTATAGCGCCAGAGCGTCACGAGCAGTACTTC
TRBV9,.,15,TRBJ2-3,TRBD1,CASSVGQGGTDTQYF,TGTGCCAGCAGCGTTGGCCAGGGGGGCACAGATACGCAGTATTTT
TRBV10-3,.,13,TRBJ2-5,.,CAISSRQEETQYF,TGTGCCATCAGTTCACGACAGGAAGAGACCCAGTACTTC
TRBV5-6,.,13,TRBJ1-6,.,CASSLTPAGTLHF,TGTGCCAGCAGCTTGACTCCCGCCGGGACCCTCCACTTT
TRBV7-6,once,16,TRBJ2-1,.,CASSLAKRRALDEQFF,TGTGCCAGCAGCTTAGCGAAAAGGAGGGCCTTGGATGAGCAGTTCTTC
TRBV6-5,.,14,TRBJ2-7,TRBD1,CASRRAGQGVEQYF,TGTGCCAGCAGAAGGGCAGGACAGGGGGTCGAGCAGTACTTC
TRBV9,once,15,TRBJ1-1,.,CASSVVGSRHTEAFF,TGTGCCAGCAGCGTAGTTGGGAGTCGGCACACTGAAGCTTTCTTT
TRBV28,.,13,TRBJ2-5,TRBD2,CASRLAGGETQYF,TGTGCCAGCAGACTAGCGGGAGGGGAGACCCAGTACTTC
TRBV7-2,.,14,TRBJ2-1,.,CASSPPGSYNEQFF,TGTGCCAGCAGCCCCCCGGGGAGCTACAATGAGCAGTTCTTC
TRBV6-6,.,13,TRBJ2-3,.,CASSWEGTDTQYF,TGTGCCAGCAGTTGGGAGGGCACAGATACGCAGTATTTT
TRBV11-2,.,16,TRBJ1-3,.,CASSLDLTDTGNTIYF,TGTGCCAGCAGCTTAGATTTAACAGATACTGGAAACACCATATATTTT
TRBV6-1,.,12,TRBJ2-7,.,CASNPGDREQYF,TGTGCCAGCAACCCGGGAGACCGGGAGCAGTACTTC
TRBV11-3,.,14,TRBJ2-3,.,CASSLAGVADTQYF,TGTGCCAGCAGCTTAGCGGGAGTAGCAGATACGCAGTATTTT
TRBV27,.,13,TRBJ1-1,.,CASKIQGNTEAFF,TGTGCCAGCAAAATACAGGGGAACACTGAAGCTTTCTTT
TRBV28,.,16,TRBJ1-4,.,CASSFVRFGGSEKLFF,TGTGCCAGCAGTTTTGTAAGGTTTGGCGGTAGTGAAAAACTGTTTTTT
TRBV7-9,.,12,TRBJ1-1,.,CASSSWTAEAFF,TGTGCCAGCAGCTCCTGGACAGCTGAAGCTTTCTTT
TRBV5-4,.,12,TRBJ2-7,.,CASSPDQGEQYF,TGTGCCAGCAGCCCTGACCAGGGCGAGCAGTACTTC
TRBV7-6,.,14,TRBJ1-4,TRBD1,CASRLGQGDEKLFF,TGTGCCAGCAGGCTGGGACAGGGGGACGAAAAACTGTTTTTT
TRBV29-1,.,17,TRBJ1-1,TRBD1,CSAPGTGASLLYTEAFF,TGCAGCGCCCCGGGGACAGGGGCTTCCCTCCTATACACTGAAGCTTTCTTT
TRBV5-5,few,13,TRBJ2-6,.,CASSLSQTNVLTF,TGTGCCAGCAGCTTAAGTCAGACAAACGTCCTGACTTTC
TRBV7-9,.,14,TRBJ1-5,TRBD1,CSSSRTGAGQPQHF,TGTTCCAGCAGCCGGACAGGGGCTGGCCAGCCCCAGCATTTT
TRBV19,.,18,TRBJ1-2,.,CASRDRGPAMRANYGYTF,TGTGCCAGTAGGGATCGAGGGCCAGCCATGCGAGCTAACTATGGCTACACCTTC
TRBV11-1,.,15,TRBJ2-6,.,CASSSLFSGANVLTF,TGTGCCAGCAGCTCCCTTTTCTCTGGGGCCAACGTCCTGACTTTC
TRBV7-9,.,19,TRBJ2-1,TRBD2,CASSLIGLAGGGAANEQFF,TGTGCCAGCAGCTTAATCGGGCTAGCGGGAGGAGGGGCGGCAAATGAGCAGTTCTTC
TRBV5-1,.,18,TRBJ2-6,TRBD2,CASSSLAGGLSGANVLTF,TGCGCCAGCAGCTCACTAGCGGGAGGGCTCTCGGGGGCCAACGTCCTGACTTTC
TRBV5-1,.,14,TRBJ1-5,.,CASSVDSRNQPQHF,TGCGCCAGCAGCGTTGACTCGAGAAATCAGCCCCAGCATTTT
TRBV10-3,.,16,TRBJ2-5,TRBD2,CAAGGTSGRAEETQYF,TGTGCCGCAGGCGGGACTAGCGGGAGGGCCGAGGAGACCCAGTACTTC
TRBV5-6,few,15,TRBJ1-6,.,CASSFTRRVDSPLHF,TGTGCCAGCAGCTTTACCCGCAGGGTCGATTCACCCCTCCACTTT
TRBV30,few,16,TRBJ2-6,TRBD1,CAFDRGTLSGANVLTF,TGTGCCTTTGACAGGGGGACTCTCTCTGGGGCCAACGTCCTGACTTTC
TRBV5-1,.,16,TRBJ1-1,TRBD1,CASSSTGVGVRTEAFF,TGCGCCAGCAGCTCAACAGGGGTAGGGGTTCGGACTGAAGCTTTCTTT
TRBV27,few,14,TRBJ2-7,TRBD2,CASSLGTRDYEQYF,TGTGCCAGCAGTTTAGGGACTAGGGACTACGAGCAGTACTTC
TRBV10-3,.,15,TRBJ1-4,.,CAISVRSGTNEKLFF,TGTGCCATCAGTGTCCGGTCAGGGACTAATGAAAAACTGTTTTTT
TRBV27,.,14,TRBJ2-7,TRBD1,CASSLGQGAGEQYF,TGTGCCAGCAGTTTAGGACAGGGGGCGGGTGAGCAGTACTTC
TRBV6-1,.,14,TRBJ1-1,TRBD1,CASGGDRVNTEAFF,TGTGCCAGCGGGGGGGACAGGGTTAACACTGAAGCTTTCTTT
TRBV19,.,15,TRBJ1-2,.,CASSFNRGERNGYTF,TGTGCCAGTAGTTTCAACCGGGGGGAGAGGAATGGCTACACCTTC
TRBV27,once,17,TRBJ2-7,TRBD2,CASSSMIAGGHSYEQYF,TGTGCCAGCAGCTCTATGATAGCGGGAGGCCACTCCTACGAGCAGTACTTC
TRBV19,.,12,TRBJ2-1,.,CASSIAYNEQFF,TGTGCCAGTAGTATAGCGTACAATGAGCAGTTCTTC
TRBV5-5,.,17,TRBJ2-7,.,CASSSRDSGVLSYEQYF,TGTGCCAGCAGTTCCCGGGACTCTGGGGTGCTCTCCTACGAGCAGTACTTC
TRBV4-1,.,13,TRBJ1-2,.,CASSHPGKRGYTF,TGCGCCAGCAGCCACCCAGGGAAACGGGGCTACACCTTC
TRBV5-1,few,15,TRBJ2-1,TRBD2,CASRREQTSFIEQFF,TGCGCCAGCCGACGGGAACAGACTAGCTTCATTGAGCAGTTCTTC